The T cell receptor (beta chain) described here comes from a study of graft-versus-host responses after intestinal transplantation. The wider study: Multivisceral, liver-intestinal, or isolated intestinal transplants were given to recipients. Anti-thymocyte globulin was used for induction in all recipients, who then took tacrolimus and steroids for two to four years.

Assay used: immunoSEQ multiplex PCR; TCRdb lists only in-frame clones, some missing. The sample holds over 75,000 clones; 88% are singletons and the top ten take around 0.27%. The study's findings and limits: The authors found GvH clones in recipient marrow, some appearing first in ileum or blood. Early post-transplant HvG declines showed an association with peak circulating GvH clone levels.

A remark on this clone: What it recognizes is unknown.

The CDR3 is 13 residues long. This TCR was recovered from a human donor who was the organ donor for an intestinal transplant. The source material was unstimulated CD4+ T cells sorted from spleen or lymph node cells, sampled before transplant. The V gene is TRBV21-1, the J gene TRBJ1-1; the table names TRBD1, a call not compared with the DNA. TRBV21-1 is assigned pseudogene status. The CDR3 DNA is TGTGCCAGCAGCAAAGTCATGAACACTGAAGCTTTCTTT. Protein sequence: CASSKVMNTEAFF.